Listed below are T cell receptor beta chains from one sample, sequenced in a study of blood T cell repertoires in COVID-19. Method: immunoSEQ multiplex PCR; TCRdb's copy keeps in-frame clones and lacks some. Of roughly 230,000 clones listed, over 65% are singletons. Sequenced sample: PBMCs or T cells enriched from blood (not recorded which). Receptor source: a woman between 55 and 75 years old who had recovered from COVID-19. The CDR3 runs from the conserved cysteine through the conserved F or W. Fields, in order: V gene, J gene, CDR3 protein.

>TRBV12-3/TRBV12-4|TRBJ1-4
CASSWEGEKLFF
>TRBV29-1|TRBJ1-5
CSVAGTGGDQPQHF
>TRBV5-4|TRBJ1-2
CASSTTAGIGGYTF
>TRBV3-1/TRBV3-2|TRBJ1-2
CASSQRTRGYTF
>TRBV6-6|TRBJ1-4
CASRSGWEGEKLFF
>TRBV7-9|TRBJ2-3
CASSLMGLAGSDTQYF
>TRBV3-1/TRBV3-2|TRBJ2-2
CASSRGETSRRGELFF
>TRBV19|TRBJ1-1
CASSIVGMNTEAFF
>TRBV10-3|TRBJ2-1
CAIRRDGGLSVSYNEQFF
>TRBV19|TRBJ2-7
CASSMSTHEQYF
>TRBV3-1/TRBV3-2|TRBJ1-4
CASSPPGGEKLFF
>TRBV7-2|TRBJ2-5
CASSPSVAAGVLTSQYF
>TRBV29-1|TRBJ2-2
CSVVGTSGLRSNTGELFF
>TRBV7-8|TRBJ1-6
CASSYNGGNSPLHF
>TRBV27|TRBJ2-3
CASSPGAGGGTDTQYF
>TRBV15|TRBJ2-2
CATSRVAGGSGELFF
>TRBV27|TRBJ1-5
CASSYLRGQEPQHF
>TRBV5-1|TRBJ2-1
CASSSGREPNNEQFF
>TRBV27|TRBJ2-3
CASLLEGGRTDTQYF
>TRBV28|TRBJ2-5
CASSSAGPEYQETQYF
>TRBV19|TRBJ1-5
CASRTGLSNQPQHF
>TRBV4-1|TRBJ1-2
CASSHPTGSGGYTF
>TRBV7-9|TRBJ1-3
CASSPETGSSGNTIYF
>TRBV27|TRBJ1-1
CASSLSWNTEAFF
>TRBV5-4|TRBJ1-3
CASSPDRVGNTIYF
>TRBV5-8|TRBJ1-2
CASSSPGTGGARDGYTF
>TRBV5-1|TRBJ1-1
CASSLGTGANTEAFF